A selection of T cell receptor beta chains follows, all from one sample in a study of regulatory T cells in long-lasting Graves disease. TCRdb recomputed calls from the multiplex PCR reads with MiXCR, one row per CDR3 protein. The sample holds more than 450,000 distinct CDR3 sequences; 15% to 20% are singletons and the top ten take roughly an eighth. These data also featured in a second study, about T cells in Graves' hyperthyroidism and ophthalmopathy.

The specimen comprised peripheral blood mononuclear cells (PBMCs), sampled at new diagnosis, from a patient treated with antithyroid drugs. These receptors were obtained from a man in his forties with Graves disease. Each CDR3 is given with its conserved first and last residue. Fields, in order: V gene, clone size, D gene, J gene, CDR3 length, CDR3 DNA, CDR3 protein. D genes are given only for firm matches. Some rows have no size entry. The others give once, few or many, or a class for an expanded clone.

V gene: TRBV5-1; clone size: -; D gene: TRBD2; J gene: TRBJ2-2; CDR3 length: 16; CDR3 DNA: TGCGCCAGCAGCTTGGAGCTAGCGGGAGTGATCGGGGAGCTGTTTTTT; CDR3 protein: CASSLELAGVIGELFF
V gene: TRBV12-3/TRBV12-4; clone size: once; D gene: -; J gene: TRBJ1-2; CDR3 length: 11; CDR3 DNA: TGTGCCAGCAGGTCCATAGGGGGCTACACCTTC; CDR3 protein: CASRSIGGYTF
V gene: TRBV2; clone size: few; D gene: TRBD2; J gene: TRBJ2-1; CDR3 length: 10; CDR3 DNA: TGTGCCGGCATCGGACTAGTGGAGTTCTTC; CDR3 protein: CAGIGLVEFF
V gene: TRBV7-3; clone size: few; D gene: TRBD1; J gene: TRBJ2-1; CDR3 length: 16; CDR3 DNA: TGTGCCAGCAGCCTACGCTCGGGACAGGGTTTCAATGAGCAGTTCTTC; CDR3 protein: CASSLRSGQGFNEQFF
V gene: TRBV4-1; clone size: -; D gene: -; J gene: TRBJ2-3; CDR3 length: 17; CDR3 DNA: TGCGCCAGCAGCCAAGGTGTAACGGGCCAATTAACAGATACGCAGTATTTT; CDR3 protein: CASSQGVTGQLTDTQYF
V gene: TRBV28; clone size: many; D gene: TRBD2; J gene: TRBJ2-3; CDR3 length: 17; CDR3 DNA: TGTGCCAGCAGTTCGCGTGGAACTAGCGGGAGGACAGATACGCAGTATTTT; CDR3 protein: CASSSRGTSGRTDTQYF
V gene: TRBV7-2; clone size: many; D gene: -; J gene: TRBJ2-7; CDR3 length: 16; CDR3 DNA: TGTGCCAGCAGCTTAGTGGGCGTGGGGGGCGTCTACGAGCAGTACTTC; CDR3 protein: CASSLVGVGGVYEQYF
V gene: TRBV20-1; clone size: many; D gene: TRBD2; J gene: TRBJ2-5; CDR3 length: 15; CDR3 DNA: TGCAGTGCTAGGGGGACTAGCGGATTCCAAGAGACCCAGTACTTC; CDR3 protein: CSARGTSGFQETQYF
V gene: TRBV5-1; clone size: many; D gene: -; J gene: TRBJ2-7; CDR3 length: 15; CDR3 DNA: TGCGCCAGCAGCTTGGTCGCAGGACAGTCCTACGAGCAGTACTTC; CDR3 protein: CASSLVAGQSYEQYF
V gene: TRBV28; clone size: many; D gene: TRBD2; J gene: TRBJ2-5; CDR3 length: 16; CDR3 DNA: TGTGCCAGCAGCCTCGGACTAGCGGGAGGAGGAGAGACCCAGTACTTC; CDR3 protein: CASSLGLAGGGETQYF
V gene: TRBV7-8; clone size: many; D gene: TRBD2; J gene: TRBJ2-7; CDR3 length: 17; CDR3 DNA: TGTGCCAGCAGCCTATACCGGACTAGCGGGACCTCCTACGAGCAGTACTTC; CDR3 protein: CASSLYRTSGTSYEQYF
V gene: TRBV10-3; clone size: many; D gene: -; J gene: TRBJ2-7; CDR3 length: 11; CDR3 DNA: TGTGCCATCAGTGGAGGTTACGAGCAGTACTTC; CDR3 protein: CAISGGYEQYF
V gene: TRBV19; clone size: few; D gene: TRBD2; J gene: TRBJ2-1; CDR3 length: 15; CDR3 DNA: TGTGCCAGCCTAAATTGGGGGGGCTCCTACAATGAGCAGTTCTTC; CDR3 protein: CASLNWGGSYNEQFF
V gene: TRBV9; clone size: few; D gene: -; J gene: TRBJ2-5; CDR3 length: 13; CDR3 DNA: TGTGCCAGCAGCGTTGGGTACCAAGAGACCCAGTACTTC; CDR3 protein: CASSVGYQETQYF
V gene: TRBV12-3/TRBV12-4; clone size: few; D gene: TRBD1; J gene: TRBJ2-5; CDR3 length: 14; CDR3 DNA: TGTGCCAGCAGTTTTTTCGCAGGGGGAGAGACCCAGTACTTC; CDR3 protein: CASSFFAGGETQYF
V gene: TRBV20-1; clone size: many; D gene: TRBD2; J gene: TRBJ2-1; CDR3 length: 14; CDR3 DNA: TGCAGTGCTAGATTAGCGGGAGGGTATAATGAGCAGTTCTTC; CDR3 protein: CSARLAGGYNEQFF
V gene: TRBV27; clone size: -; D gene: TRBD1; J gene: TRBJ2-1; CDR3 length: 14; CDR3 DNA: TGTGCCAGCAGTTCGGGACAGGGTCGGAGTAAGCAGTTCTTC; CDR3 protein: CASSSGQGRSKQFF